This T cell receptor beta chain is from a study of molecular identifiers for immune sequencing clone quantification. TCRdb redid the calling of the PCR reads with MiXCR, one entry per CDR3 protein. The table has over 300,000 distinct CDR3 sequences, roughly 24% seen once. In germline, CDR1 is GTSNPN, CDR2 SVGIG (reference sequence). The V end lost 5 bases, the J end lost 2 bases, and 14 bases lay between the germline ends. CDR3 length: 14 amino acids. Researchers sorted naive CD8 T cells as cells that were CD8+CD4-CCR7+CD45RA+. The sequence was collected from a human donor in good health. Some libraries in this study had Jurkat cell RNA spiked in. The source material was naive CD8+ T cells from blood, with Jurkat cell RNA spiked in. Subset meaning: FACS-sorted CD8+CD4-CCR7+CD45RA+ naive T cells. The V gene is TRBV30, the J gene TRBJ2-3; possibly TRBD1 for D (6 bases). The CDR3, as DNA: TGTGCCTGGGTACGTGGGGGCTACACAGATACGCAGTATTTT. Translation: CAWVRGGYTDTQYF. The full variable domain, rest sourced from reference TRBV30 and TRBJ2-3, is SQTIHQWPATLVQPVGSPLSLECTVEGTSNPNLYWYRQAAGRGLQLLFYSVGIGQISSEVPQNLSASRPQDRQFILSSKKLLLSDSGFYLCAWVRGGYTDTQYFGPGTRLTVL.